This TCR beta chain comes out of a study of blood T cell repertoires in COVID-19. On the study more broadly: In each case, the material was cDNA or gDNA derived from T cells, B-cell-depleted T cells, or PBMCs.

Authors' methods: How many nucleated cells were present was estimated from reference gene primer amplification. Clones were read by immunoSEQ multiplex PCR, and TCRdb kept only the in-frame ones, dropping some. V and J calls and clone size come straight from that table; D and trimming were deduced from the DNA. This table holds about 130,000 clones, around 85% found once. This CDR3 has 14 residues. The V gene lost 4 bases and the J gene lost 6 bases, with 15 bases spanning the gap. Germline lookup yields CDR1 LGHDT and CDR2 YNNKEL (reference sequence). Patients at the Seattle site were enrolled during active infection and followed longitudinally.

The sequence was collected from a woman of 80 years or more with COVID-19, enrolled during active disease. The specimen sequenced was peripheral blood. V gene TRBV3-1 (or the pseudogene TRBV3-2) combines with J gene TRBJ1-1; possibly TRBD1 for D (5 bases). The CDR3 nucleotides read TGTGCCAGCAGCCGTGTAGCGGGGGAATCTGAAGCTTTCTTT. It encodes CASSRVAGESEAFF.